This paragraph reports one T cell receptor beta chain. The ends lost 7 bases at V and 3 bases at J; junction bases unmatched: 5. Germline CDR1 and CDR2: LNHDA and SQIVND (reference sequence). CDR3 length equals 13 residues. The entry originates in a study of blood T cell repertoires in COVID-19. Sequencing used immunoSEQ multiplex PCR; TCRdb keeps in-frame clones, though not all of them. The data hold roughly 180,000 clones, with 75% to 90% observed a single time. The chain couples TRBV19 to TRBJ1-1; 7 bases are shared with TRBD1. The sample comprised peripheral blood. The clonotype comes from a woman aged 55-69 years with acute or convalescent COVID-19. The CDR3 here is CASNEGADTEAFF. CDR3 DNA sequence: TGTGCCAGTAACGAGGGGGCGGACACTGAAGCTTTCTTT.